Each of the 29 T cell receptor beta chains below was sequenced from the same sample in a study of T cells after yellow fever vaccination. TCRdb reprocessed the 5' RACE reads with MiXCR, giving one entry per CDR3 protein. Of roughly 160,000 distinct CDR3 sequences detected, 9.3% appear once; the ten largest clones hold about a third. This sample comprised CD8+ T cells sorted from PBMCs, obtained 45 days after the yellow fever booster vaccination. All receptors derive from a young man who received the YFV17D yellow fever vaccine.

The chain is built from TRBV27 and TRBJ2-1; 11 nucleotides agree with TRBD2. V gave up 5 bases and J gave up 9 bases; unmatched junction bases: 12. The CDR3 spans 16 residues. The germline CDR1 and CDR2 sequences are MNHEY and SMNVEV (reference sequence). In nucleotides, the CDR3 is TGTGCCAGCAGTCCTCTTAGCGGGGGGGCTGTCACTGAGCAGTTCTTC. It specifies CASSPLSGGAVTEQFF.

A few counts support this clonotype. The V gene is TRBV6-2 or TRBV6-3, the J gene TRBJ2-5; 9 nucleotides agree with TRBD2. Looked up from germline, CDR1 is MNHEY and CDR2 is SVGEGT. The V gene end was trimmed by 5 bases and the J gene end by 4 bases; junction bases not matched to a gene: 5. The length of the CDR3 is 14 residues. The CDR3 sequence is CASSPGTSLETQYF. For the CDR3, the DNA is TGTGCCAGCAGTCCAGGGACTAGCTTAGAGACCCAGTACTTC.

The V call is TRBV12-3 or TRBV12-4, the J call TRBJ2-5; D may correspond to TRBD1 or TRBD2 (7 bases each). V gave up 2 bases and J gave up 3 bases, with 13 bases separating them. CDR3 size: 15 residues. The CDR3 protein is CASSLPGGGKETQYF. The CDR3 bases are TGTGCCAGCAGTTTACCAGGGGGAGGGAAAGAGACCCAGTACTTC.

The chain carries TRBV4-3 and TRBJ1-2; D not certain. This CDR3 is built from 15 residues. The ends were cut back, 0 bases at V and 1 base at J, with 9 bases in the middle. CDR1 and CDR2 from the germline V gene are LGHNA and YSLEER. The CDR3 sequence: CASSQDPGNNYGYTF. CDR3 bases: TGCGCCAGCAGCCAAGATCCGGGAAATAACTATGGCTACACCTTC.

This clonotype was counted a few times. The chain couples TRBV4-2 to TRBJ1-2, with TRBD1 as a possible D gene (6 bases). CDR1 LGHNA and CDR2 YNFKEQ come from the germline V gene. This CDR3 contains 20 residues. V was cut by 1 base and J by 7 bases, with 31 bases left in between. CDR3 coding DNA: TGTGCCAGCAGCCAAGTAGGAGGGGGGAGGCAACCCGACCCATATCGTGGCTACACCTTC. Protein product: CASSQVGGGRQPDPYRGYTF.

The CDR3 spells CASSSRGSTDTQYF. The DNA for the CDR3 is TGTGCCAGCAGTTCGCGGGGTAGCACAGATACGCAGTATTTT. V and J are TRBV12-3 or TRBV12-4 and TRBJ2-3; a weak D match, TRBD2 (6 bases). The CDR3 sequence is 14 residues long. Trimming removed 4 bases at V and 0 bases at J, with 8 bases between.

The sample holds a few counts of this clonotype. The V gene is TRBV6-6, the J gene TRBJ1-5; weak D call: TRBD1 (6 bases). The CDR3 runs to 15 residues. The V end was cut by 5 bases, the J end by 8 bases, with 19 bases between. Germline V gene data show CDR1 as MNHNY and CDR2 as SVGAGI (reference sequence). CDR3 sequence reads: CASSLRWGGMEPQHF. The DNA for the CDR3 is TGTGCCAGCAGTCTCCGGTGGGGGGGCATGGAGCCCCAGCATTTT.

The CDR3 DNA sequence: TGTGCCACCAGCAGAGCCGGGGCAGGGACAGTAGACTATGGCTACACCTTC. Protein sequence: CATSRAGAGTVDYGYTF. The chain employs TRBV15 and TRBJ1-2; TRBD1 matches at 7 bases. The CDR3 spans 17 residues. Germline V CDR1 and CDR2: LNHNV, YYDKDF (reference sequence). V shed 1 base, J shed 3 bases, and the junction held 11 bases outside the gene matches.

The rearrangement joins TRBV5-1 to TRBJ2-1, with 11 bases lining up with TRBD1. The J segment lost 7 bases and the V segment lost 3 bases, leaving 6 bases of the junction unmatched. The germline V gene has CDR1 SGHRS and CDR2 YFSETQ. The CDR3 is made up of 15 amino acids. The CDR3 bases are TGCGCCAGCAGCTCCGGACAGGGGGCGGCTAATGAGCAGTTCTTC. It specifies CASSSGQGAANEQFF.

The rearrangement uses TRBV4-1 and TRBJ2-1, with D possibly TRBD1 on 6 matching bases. This CDR3 spans 18 amino acids. The germline CDR1 and CDR2 sequences are MGHRA and YSYEKL. V was trimmed by 1 base and J by 3 bases, leaving 19 bases between them. CDR3: CASSQVGADRASYNEQFF. CDR3 DNA: TGCGCCAGCAGCCAAGTGGGGGCAGATAGGGCTAGCTACAATGAGCAGTTCTTC.

This clonotype was detected ten times or more. The chain is built from TRBV20-1 and TRBJ1-2; D possibly corresponds to TRBD1 (6 bases). Germline lookup yields CDR1 DFQATT and CDR2 SNEGSKA (reference sequence). CDR3 size: 13 residues. V was cut by 0 bases and J by 2 bases, with 7 bases left in between. The CDR3, as DNA: TGCAGTGCTAGAGATACAGGGAACTATGGCTACACCTTC. It specifies CSARDTGNYGYTF.

CDR3 sequence reads: CSVSGGDTGELFF. DNA for the CDR3: TGCAGCGTGAGCGGGGGTGACACCGGGGAGCTGTTTTTT. The chain joins TRBV29-1 to TRBJ2-2; 8 nucleotides agree with TRBD2. The junction had 3 bases not matched to a gene; V was cut back by 6 bases and J by 3 bases. The CDR3 has 13 residues. Germline CDR1 reads SQVTM; CDR2 reads ANQGSEA.

This clonotype was found a few times. The rearrangement links TRBV29-1 to TRBJ1-3, with D unresolved. V gave up 0 bases and J gave up 3 bases, with 0 bases separating them. The CDR3 runs 11 residues. Germline V gene lookup returns CDR1 SQVTM and CDR2 ANQGSEA. The CDR3 bases are TGCAGCGTTGAAGATGGAAACACCATATATTTT. Translating it yields CSVEDGNTIYF. Full variable domain (outside the CDR3, taken from reference TRBV29-1 and TRBJ1-3): SAVISQKPSRDICQRGTSLTIQCQVDSQVTMMFWYRQQPGQSLTLIATANQGSEATYESGFVIDKFPISRPNLTFSTLTVSNMSPEDSSIYLCSVEDGNTIYFGEGSWLTVV.

This clonotype was seen only a few times. This chain connects TRBV19 to TRBJ2-1; maybe TRBD2 (6 bases). V was pared by 7 bases and J by 12 bases, with 16 bases between. This CDR3 has 12 amino acids. Germline V gene data show CDR1 as LNHDA and CDR2 as SQIVND (reference sequence). CDR3 in amino acids: CASKGLAEVQFF. CDR3 sequence (DNA): TGTGCCAGTAAGGGCTTAGCGGAGGTGCAGTTCTTC.

The chain recombines TRBV30 with TRBJ1-2, with a weak D call TRBD1 (5 bases). Germline loops: CDR1 GTSNPN, CDR2 SVGIG (reference sequence). V was clipped by 4 bases and J by 4 bases, with 13 bases between them. The CDR3 is 13 residues long. CDR3 sequence reads: CAWNDRGGYGYTF. The CDR3 DNA reads TGTGCCTGGAACGATCGGGGGGGCTATGGCTACACCTTC.

The chain links TRBV7-7 to TRBJ2-7, with 9 positions matching TRBD1. The CDR3 sequence is 15 residues long. Germline V CDR1 and CDR2: SSHAT, FNYEAQ (reference sequence). V shed 5 bases and J 6 bases; nucleotides not matched to a gene: 11. The CDR3, as DNA: TGTGCCAGCAGCCCTCGGACAGGGGATGTATCCGAGCAGTACTTC. Protein: CASSPRTGDVSEQYF.

The rearrangement joins TRBV12-3 or TRBV12-4 to TRBJ1-4, with TRBD1 identical over 7 bases. The J segment lost 6 bases and the V segment lost 5 bases, leaving 6 bases of the junction unmatched. The CDR3 spans 14 residues. The CDR3 sequence is CASSPWDSHEKLFF. The DNA of the CDR3 is TGTGCCAGCAGTCCTTGGGACAGTCATGAAAAACTGTTTTTT.

This clonotype has a handful of counts. V usage is TRBV7-9 and J usage is TRBJ1-2; possible D gene TRBD1, 5 bases. Trimming shortened V by 1 base and J by 1 base, and 22 bases separated the two germline ends. This CDR3 contains 19 residues. Germline CDR1 SEHNR, CDR2 FQNEAQ (reference sequence). In DNA, the CDR3 is TGTGCCAGCAGCTTAGGATATGGCGGTTACGGGGACTTTAACTATGGCTACACCTTC. It specifies CASSLGYGGYGDFNYGYTF.

The rearrangement links TRBV9 to TRBJ2-7; tentative D call: TRBD2 (6 bases). CDR1 is SGDLS, CDR2 YYNGEE, per germline. The CDR3 extends over 14 amino acids. V was clipped by 2 bases and J by 2 bases, with 11 bases between them. The CDR3 nucleotides are TGTGCCAGCAGCGTGGACTACAACCCCTACGAGCAGTACTTC. Translating gives CASSVDYNPYEQYF.

A few counts support this clonotype. J is TRBJ2-5 and V is TRBV12-3 or TRBV12-4; D not resolved. The V end lost 7 bases, the J end lost 2 bases, and 11 bases lay between the germline ends. The CDR3 is 13 residues long. The chain's CDR3 is CASTPGNQETQYF. The CDR3 DNA is TGTGCCAGCACGCCTGGGAATCAAGAGACCCAGTACTTC.

This clonotype was observed many times. This chain connects TRBV10-3 to TRBJ2-3; 8 nucleotides match TRBD1. Per the germline V gene, CDR1 is ENHRY and CDR2 is SYGVKD. V shed 2 bases and J 2 bases; nucleotides not matched to a gene: 6. CDR3 size: 16 residues. The CDR3 protein is CAISEGQGENTDTQYF. CDR3 nucleotides: TGTGCCATCAGTGAGGGACAGGGAGAGAACACAGATACGCAGTATTTT.

Comment on this clonotype: One base away lies a much larger clone, so this may be a sequencing read error. CDR3 protein: CAGTERGAYEQYV. In DNA, the CDR3 is TGTGCCGGCACGGAGCGGGGTGCCTACGAGCAGTACGTC. The chain uses TRBV6-2 or TRBV6-3 and TRBJ2-7; 7 bases are shared with TRBD2. Germline loops: CDR1 MNHEY, CDR2 SVGEGT. CDR3 length equals 13 residues. V shed 11 bases, J shed 2 bases, and the junction held 9 bases outside the gene matches.

This clonotype was counted a few times. The rearrangement links TRBV4-2 to TRBJ2-5; TRBD2 matches 7 bases. The CDR3 consists of 16 residues. Trimming took 0 bases from V and 4 from J; bases not matched to a gene: 8. The germline gives CDR1 LGHNA, CDR2 YNFKEQ. The CDR3, as DNA: TGTGCCAGCAGCCAAGATCTTGGGTGGGGGGGAGAGACCCAGTACTTC. Residues: CASSQDLGWGGETQYF.

The V and J genes are TRBV18 and TRBJ2-2, with D maybe TRBD2 (6 bases). This CDR3 is 19 amino acids long. Germline V CDR1 and CDR2: KGHSH, LQKENI. The ends were cut back, 2 bases at V and 4 bases at J, with 23 bases in the middle. CDR3 residues: CASSPSGRTLAGRTGELFF. The CDR3, as DNA: TGTGCCAGCTCACCATCGGGCCGGACCTTGGCGGGGCGCACCGGGGAGCTGTTTTTT.

This clonotype has at least ten counts. The rearrangement uses TRBV9 and TRBJ2-1; 8 bases are shared with TRBD2. CDR1 SGDLS and CDR2 YYNGEE come from the germline V gene. Germline trimming cut 4 bases from V and 4 bases from J; bases unmatched to any gene: 7. The CDR3 is 15 residues long. The CDR3 DNA reads as TGTGCCAGCAGCACCGGGGGGGTGCCGTACAATGAGCAGTTCTTC. Translation gives CASSTGGVPYNEQFF.

In this sample, this clonotype turned up a few times. This rearrangement joins TRBV25-1 to TRBJ2-1, with 13 bases matching TRBD2. From germline, CDR1 is MGHDK and CDR2 SYGVNS. CDR3 length: 13 residues. The CDR3 DNA reads as TGTGCAGTCGGGACTAGCGGGGACTATGAGCAGTTCTTC. Its protein product is CAVGTSGDYEQFF.

This clonotype was seen only a few times. The J gene is TRBJ1-1, the V gene TRBV7-8, with 8 bases aligning to TRBD1. The V and J ends lost 6 bases and 6 bases, in that order; junction bases with no gene match: 6. Per germline, CDR1 SGHVS and CDR2 FQNEAQ. The CDR3 has 13 amino acids. In DNA form, the CDR3 reads TGTGCCAGCAGGCAGACAGGGGTGGCTGAAGCTTTCTTT. It specifies CASRQTGVAEAFF.

The rearrangement links TRBV6-2 or TRBV6-3 to TRBJ2-7, with D perhaps matching TRBD2 (5 bases). V lost 0 bases and J 0 bases, leaving 18 bases between the germline ends. There are 18 residues in the CDR3. Germline CDR1 and CDR2: MNHEY and SVGEGT. The CDR3 loop reads CASSYSSYSVEPSYEQYF. The CDR3 DNA reads TGTGCCAGCAGTTACTCATCGTATAGCGTCGAGCCCTCCTACGAGCAGTACTTC.

The genes are TRBV10-3 and TRBJ2-5; 7 bases match TRBD1. There are 14 residues in the CDR3. Losses at the gene ends were 11 bases for V and 5 bases for J; bases not matched to a gene: 14. The germline V gene has CDR1 ENHRY and CDR2 SYGVKD. CDR3 region: CAVGQTRAWETQYF. Written as DNA, the CDR3 is TGTGCCGTGGGACAGACCCGCGCGTGGGAGACCCAGTACTTC.